Presented here are 19 T cell receptor beta chains from one specimen sequenced in a study of beta chain features in type 1 diabetes. Of the isolated RNA, all was reverse transcribed, and so the sequenced material was expressed TCRB transcripts. TCRdb keeps only in-frame clones here, not all; method: immunoSEQ multiplex PCR. Here the sample spans 550,000 to 850,000 clones, 13% being singletons. Study conclusions and caveats: There was a moderate but significant shortening of TCRB CDR3s in all four CD4+ subsets of Type 1 diabetes patients.

Which antigens these TCRs recognize remains unknown. Sequencing input: naive CD4+ T cells from blood. The receptor source for this set is a man aged 18 to 30 with type 1 diabetes.

The CDR3 loop is CASSYGSGVDSYEQYF. The CDR3 coding sequence is TGTGCCAGCAGTTATGGGTCAGGGGTGGACTCCTACGAGCAGTACTTC. The chain links TRBV6-5 to TRBJ2-7; possibly TRBD1 for D (6 bases). Looked up from germline, CDR1 is MNHEY and CDR2 is SVGAGI. Trimming took off 3 bases at V and 0 bases at J, with 15 bases between the two ends. The CDR3 consists of 16 residues.

This clone was seen only a few times. The V gene is TRBV4-1, the J gene TRBJ2-1; TRBD2 matches at 12 bases. Per germline, CDR1 MGHRA and CDR2 YSYEKL. V trimming: 4 bases; J trimming: 9 bases; junction bases outside the gene matches: 4. This CDR3 contains 14 residues. The CDR3 protein is CASSPGTSGPEQFF. CDR3 nucleotides: TGCGCCAGCAGCCCTGGGACTAGCGGGCCTGAGCAGTTCTTC.

J is TRBJ2-5 and V is TRBV30; D unclear. The CDR3 covers 15 residues. Germline-derived CDR1 and CDR2 are GTSNPN and SVGIG (reference sequence). V was clipped by 4 bases and J by 1 base, with 16 bases between them. CDR3 DNA sequence: TGTGCCTGGACCCACGTCTCCGATTTCCAAGAGACCCAGTACTTC. This encodes CAWTHVSDFQETQYF. The full variable domain, with the rest looked up from reference TRBV30 and TRBJ2-5, is SQTIHQWPATLVQPVGSPLSLECTVEGTSNPNLYWYRQAAGRGLQLLFYSVGIGQISSEVPQNLSASRPQDRQFILSSKKLLLSDSGFYLCAWTHVSDFQETQYFGPGTRLLVL.

The chain uses TRBV14 and TRBJ1-2, with D possibly TRBD1 on 6 matching bases. CDR3 length: 13 residues. Germline CDR1 SGHDN, CDR2 FVKESK. Trimming shortened V by 4 bases and J by 4 bases, and 10 bases separated the two germline ends. CDR3 DNA: TGTGCCAGCAGCCCGACAGGCCCCTATGGCTACACCTTC. Encoded protein: CASSPTGPYGYTF.

The chain has TRBV28 and TRBJ1-1; 7 nucleotides line up with TRBD1. The ends lost 5 bases at V and 11 bases at J; junction bases unmatched: 14. Germline assignment: CDR1 MDHEN and CDR2 SYDVKM. This CDR3 is built from 14 residues. CDR3 nucleotides: TGTGCCAGCAGTCCCCACGCGACAGGGATGACGGCTTTCTTT. Encoded protein: CASSPHATGMTAFF.

V and J are TRBV14 and TRBJ2-5; TRBD2 agrees at 9 bases. V gave up 1 base and J gave up 9 bases; unmatched junction bases: 6. Germline V gives CDR1 SGHDN, CDR2 FVKESK. The CDR3 totals 14 residues. CDR3 sequence (DNA): TGTGCCAGCAGCCAAGCCCTGGCGGGAGGGGCCCAGTACTTC. Translating it yields CASSQALAGGAQYF.

Only a few counts were recorded for this clone. V gene TRBV10-3 combines with J gene TRBJ2-7; TRBD1 aligns across 7 bases. The V and J ends lost 5 bases and 0 bases, in that order; junction bases with no gene match: 4. The CDR3 consists of 14 residues. CDR1 ENHRY and CDR2 SYGVKD come from the germline V gene. CDR3 amino acids: CAISPGQDSYEQYF. CDR3 nucleotide sequence: TGTGCCATCAGTCCCGGACAGGACTCCTACGAGCAGTACTTC.

V usage is TRBV7-9 and J usage is TRBJ2-1; D not certain. V was pared by 3 bases and J by 8 bases, with 11 bases between. Germline V gives CDR1 SEHNR, CDR2 FQNEAQ (reference sequence). The CDR3 is made up of 13 amino acids. CDR3 amino acids: CASSLGLPDEQFF. CDR3 in DNA: TGTGCCAGCAGCTTGGGTCTTCCCGATGAGCAGTTCTTC.

The table lists this clone with a count of one. The chain carries TRBV7-9 and TRBJ2-1; D unclear. There are 14 residues in the CDR3. CDR1 SEHNR and CDR2 FQNEAQ come from the germline V gene (reference sequence). V was cut by 0 bases and J by 9 bases, with 12 bases left in between. This CDR3 reads CASSLAGSIGEQFF. The DNA of the CDR3 is TGTGCCAGCAGCTTAGCAGGGTCGATCGGTGAGCAGTTCTTC.

This clone turned up a few times. V and J are TRBV28 and TRBJ2-7, with TRBD1 matching over 8 bases. The CDR3 covers 16 residues. V was pared by 4 bases and J by 5 bases, with 13 bases of the junction left unmatched. Per germline, CDR1 MDHEN and CDR2 SYDVKM. The CDR3 reads CASSSPFSTGDDEQYF. CDR3 sequence (DNA): TGTGCCAGCAGTTCCCCGTTTTCGACAGGGGACGACGAGCAGTACTTC.

This clone was picked up a small number of times. The same CDR3 arises from other DNA sequences in this sample as well. This chain uses TRBV30 with TRBJ1-5; D perhaps matches TRBD1 (6 bases). Germline values: CDR1 GTSNPN, CDR2 SVGIG (reference sequence). The CDR3 is made up of 14 amino acids. Trimming took 1 base from V and 5 from J, leaving 12 bases between them. The CDR3 DNA sequence: TGTGCCTGGAGTGGGACAGTTTTTGATCAGCCCCAGCATTTT. It codes for CAWSGTVFDQPQHF.

The chain uses TRBV6-5 and TRBJ1-2, with D maybe TRBD1 (5 bases). This CDR3 spans 13 amino acids. The germline V and J ends were trimmed by 2 bases and 7 bases, with 11 bases remaining between them. Germline V CDR1 and CDR2: MNHEY, SVGAGI. CDR3 protein: CASSYGGSSGYTF. Here the CDR3 DNA reads TGTGCCAGCAGTTACGGGGGGAGCAGTGGCTACACCTTC.

This clone was counted only a few times. The chain joins TRBV5-1 to TRBJ2-1; D not resolved. V was cut by 3 bases and J by 0 bases, with 10 bases left in between. There are 15 residues in the CDR3. Per germline, CDR1 SGHRS and CDR2 YFSETQ. The CDR3 loop reads CASSWALSSYNEQFF. The CDR3 region has the DNA TGCGCCAGCAGCTGGGCTCTAAGCTCCTACAATGAGCAGTTCTTC.

The chain carries TRBV9 and TRBJ2-7; 7 bases match TRBD1. With 2 bases clipped from V and 4 bases from J, the junction kept 6 bases outside the gene matches. CDR1 is SGDLS, CDR2 YYNGEE, per germline. This CDR3 is 14 amino acids long. The CDR3 region has the DNA TGTGCCAGCAGCGTCGGGACAGCCTCGTACGAGCAGTACTTC. It translates to CASSVGTASYEQYF.

This clone was found a few times. The V gene is TRBV30, the J gene TRBJ1-1; D uncertain. This CDR3 spans 11 amino acids. The V gene lost 7 bases and the J gene lost 11 bases, with 17 bases spanning the gap. Germline CDR1 reads GTSNPN; CDR2 reads SVGIG (reference sequence). CDR3 region: CAYSFGEGAFF. CDR3 DNA: TGTGCCTACTCTTTTGGGGAGGGTGCTTTCTTT.

The sample holds a few counts of this clone. CDR3 residues: CASSEWVGQYF. The CDR3 bases are TGTGCCAGCAGTGAATGGGTCGGGCAGTACTTC. The V gene is TRBV2, the J gene TRBJ2-7; D not resolved. V lost 2 bases to trimming and J lost 9 bases, with 8 bases between them. The CDR3 contains 11 residues. CDR1 is SNHLY, CDR2 FYNNEI, per germline.

This clone has more than one count but fewer than ten. This chain joins TRBV2 and TRBJ1-2, with D uncertain. V was cut by 8 bases and J by 7 bases, with 8 bases left in between. The germline V gene encodes CDR1 SNHLY and CDR2 FYNNEI. The CDR3 has 10 residues. CDR3 amino acids: CASGPGGYTF. In DNA, the CDR3 is TGTGCCAGCGGGCCAGGTGGCTACACCTTC.

This clone appeared a few times. Other DNA sequences in the sample encode the same CDR3. The rearrangement joins TRBV20-1 to TRBJ2-7; D possibly corresponds to TRBD1 (6 bases). This CDR3 has 10 amino acids. Germline assignment: CDR1 DFQATT and CDR2 SNEGSKA (reference sequence). V lost 6 bases, J lost 6 bases, and 9 bases lay in between. CDR3 sequence reads: CSATGTEQYF. The CDR3 DNA sequence: TGCAGTGCCACAGGGACCGAGCAGTACTTC.

This clone has only a few counts. The V gene is TRBV11-2, the J gene TRBJ2-1, with a tentative D call TRBD1 (6 bases). The germline V and J ends were trimmed by 3 bases and 10 bases, with 16 bases remaining between them. This CDR3 has 14 amino acids. Per germline, CDR1 SGHAT and CDR2 FQNNGV. The DNA of the CDR3 is TGTGCCAGCAGCTTTGATCAGGGGAAGCGGGAGCAGTTCTTC. Translated, it gives CASSFDQGKREQFF.